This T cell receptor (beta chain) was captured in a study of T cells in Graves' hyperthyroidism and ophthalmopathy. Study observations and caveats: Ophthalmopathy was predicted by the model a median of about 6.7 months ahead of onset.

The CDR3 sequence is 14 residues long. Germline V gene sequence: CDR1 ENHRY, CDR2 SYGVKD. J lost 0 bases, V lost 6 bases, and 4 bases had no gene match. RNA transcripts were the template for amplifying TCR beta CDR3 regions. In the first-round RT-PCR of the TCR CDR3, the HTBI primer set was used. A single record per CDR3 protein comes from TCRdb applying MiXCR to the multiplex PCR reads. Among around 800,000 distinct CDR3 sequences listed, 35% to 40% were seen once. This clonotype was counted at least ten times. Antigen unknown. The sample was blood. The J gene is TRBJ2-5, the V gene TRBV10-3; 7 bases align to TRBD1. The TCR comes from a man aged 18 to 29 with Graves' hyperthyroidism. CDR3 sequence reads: CAISRTGDQETQYF. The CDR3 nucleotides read TGTGCCATCAGCCGAACAGGGGACCAAGAGACCCAGTACTTC.